The 25 T cell receptor beta chains presented below share a single source sample, sequenced in a study of long-term antiretroviral therapy in people with HIV (dated by TCRdb to the early 2020s). Sequencing of the TRB variable region was done with the immunoSEQ hsTCRB v3.0 assay at survey level resolution. TCRdb obtained this table from immuneACCESS and retained in-frame rearrangements with V and J assigned. These tables miss some clones; where compared with another copy, unresolved V genes account for less than half of the shortfall, and the remainder is unexplained. The sample includes tens of thousands of clones, with roughly four fifths observed a single time. The ten largest make up around 5.7% of the sample. The starting material was unsorted PBMCs, obtained 0.2 years after starting antiretroviral therapy. Every receptor here comes from a woman younger than 45 with HIV.

The genes are TRBV18 and TRBJ2-1; TRBD1 might be the D (6 bases). The CDR3 totals 13 residues. V was pared by 3 bases and J by 4 bases, with 7 bases between. Germline CDR1 reads KGHSH; CDR2 reads LQKENI. The CDR3 loop is CASSPQGYNEQFF. CDR3 nucleotides: TGTGCCAGCTCACCGCAGGGGTACAATGAGCAGTTCTTC.

The rearrangement uses TRBV18 and TRBJ2-3; 7 bases match TRBD1. CDR3 length: 15 amino acids. The V segment lost 3 bases and the J segment 0 bases; nucleotides outside the gene matches: 3. CDR1 is KGHSH, CDR2 LQKENI, per germline. The CDR3 loop reads CASSPGQRSTDTQYF. The CDR3 DNA is TGTGCCAGCTCACCGGGACAGCGAAGCACAGATACGCAGTATTTT.

CDR3 bases: TGTGCCAGCAGCCCCCAAGGGGGGAGCGACTATGGCTACACCTTC. Translated, it gives CASSPQGGSDYGYTF. The chain couples TRBV7-2 to TRBJ1-2, with a tentative D call TRBD1 (6 bases). Germline V gene lookup returns CDR1 SGHTA and CDR2 FQGNSA. The CDR3 covers 15 residues. Trimming left V 5 bases short and J 3 bases short, with 16 bases between.

Only a few counts were recorded for this clone. J is TRBJ2-2 and V is TRBV5-5; D gene ambiguous. V shed 2 bases and J shed 1 base, with 9 bases lying between them. This CDR3 is built from 15 residues. Germline lookup yields CDR1 SGHKS and CDR2 YYEKEE (reference sequence). DNA of the CDR3: TGTGCCAGCAGCTTTACACCCTTGAACACCGGGGAGCTGTTTTTT. Translated, it gives CASSFTPLNTGELFF.

The J gene is TRBJ2-5, the V gene TRBV14; D remains ambiguous. Germline CDR1 reads SGHDN; CDR2 reads FVKESK. The CDR3 runs 13 residues. Between the trimmed V and J ends, which lost 0 bases and 4 bases, there was a span of 6 bases. CDR3 sequence: CASSQDLRETQYF. The DNA of the CDR3 is TGTGCCAGCAGCCAAGATCTCCGAGAGACCCAGTACTTC.

V and J are TRBV7-8 and TRBJ1-1; tentative D call: TRBD1 (6 bases). V lost 1 base, J lost 6 bases, and 12 bases lay in between. The CDR3 loop spans 14 amino acids. In germline, CDR1 is SGHVS, CDR2 FQNEAQ. This chain's CDR3 is CASSLGGGWAEAFF. The CDR3 coding sequence is TGTGCCAGCAGCTTAGGCGGGGGCTGGGCTGAAGCTTTCTTT.

The chain has TRBV5-1 and TRBJ1-2; D gene uncertain. Germline CDR1 is SGHRS and CDR2 is YFSETQ. V lost 4 bases, J lost 0 bases, and 13 bases lay in between. The CDR3 is 15 residues long. Written as DNA, the CDR3 is TGCGCCAGCAGCCCGGACGGCGGAGCTAACTATGGCTACACCTTC. Translation: CASSPDGGANYGYTF.

The chain couples TRBV13 to TRBJ1-4, with 8 bases fitting TRBD1. From germline, CDR1 is PRHDT and CDR2 FYEKMQ (reference sequence). The CDR3 extends over 17 amino acids. Trimming removed 11 bases from V and 1 base from J; junction bases left unmatched: 15. The CDR3 spells CASNPLDRDETNEKLFF. The DNA of the CDR3 is TGTGCCTCGAACCCTCTGGACAGGGATGAAACTAATGAAAAACTGTTTTTT.

This chain uses TRBV6-1 with TRBJ1-2; 7 positions match TRBD1. This CDR3 has 16 residues. V was clipped by 0 bases and J by 7 bases; unmatched bases: 11. Germline V gene data show CDR1 as MNHNS and CDR2 as SASEGT. The CDR3 sequence is CASSEALEGARRGYTF. The CDR3 DNA reads as TGTGCCAGCAGTGAAGCTCTCGAGGGGGCGCGTCGTGGCTACACCTTC.

The chain combines TRBV10-3 with TRBJ2-1; 10 bases are a match to TRBD2. This CDR3 comprises 20 residues. Germline lookup yields CDR1 ENHRY and CDR2 SYGVKD. V shed 2 bases, J shed 2 bases, and the junction held 15 bases outside the gene matches. The CDR3 is CAISEVERGGPLEPYNEQFF. CDR3 sequence (DNA): TGTGCCATCAGTGAGGTGGAGCGGGGGGGTCCTTTAGAACCCTACAATGAGCAGTTCTTC.

This clone has only a few counts. This chain joins TRBV19 and TRBJ1-5; D possibly corresponds to TRBD1 (6 bases). Trimming left V 6 bases short and J 7 bases short, with 10 bases between. Germline CDR1 and CDR2: LNHDA and SQIVND (reference sequence). The CDR3 length is 12 residues. The CDR3 nucleotides are TGTGCCAGTAGAACAGGGTTGCAGCCCCAGCATTTT. It is translated as CASRTGLQPQHF.

J is TRBJ1-2 and V is TRBV10-3; no clear D gene. Trimming took 0 bases from V and 7 from J, leaving 3 bases between them. CDR3 length: 11 amino acids. Germline V CDR1 and CDR2: ENHRY, SYGVKD. CDR3 amino acids: CAISESGGYTF. In nucleotides, the CDR3 is TGTGCCATCAGTGAGTCGGGTGGCTACACCTTC.

The CDR3 here is CASSLVGWGTQYF. The CDR3 nucleotides are TGTGCCAGCAGCTTAGTAGGGTGGGGTACGCAGTATTTT. This chain joins TRBV7-7 and TRBJ2-3; D is unresolved. This CDR3 is built from 13 residues. The germline V gene has CDR1 SSHAT and CDR2 FNYEAQ (reference sequence). The V end was cut by 1 base, the J end by 8 bases, with 10 bases between.

This chain connects TRBV9 to TRBJ1-2; 7 bases are shared with TRBD1. Germline-derived CDR1 and CDR2 are SGDLS and YYNGEE. With V trimmed by 7 bases and J by 3 bases, 6 bases remained unmatched. The CDR3 is made up of 13 amino acids. CDR3 amino acids: CASGRGQYYGYTF. In DNA, the CDR3 is TGTGCCAGCGGGAGGGGACAGTACTATGGCTACACCTTC. The full variable domain, in which reference TRBV9 and TRBJ1-2 provide the parts outside the CDR3, is DSGVTQTPKHLITATGQRVTLRCSPRSGDLSVYWYQQSLDQGLQFLIQYYNGEERAKGNILERFSAQQFPDLHSELNLSSLELGDSALYFCASGRGQYYGYTFGSGTRLTVV.

Only one count was recorded for this clone. The chain joins TRBV9 to TRBJ2-5; D may be TRBD2 (6 bases). This CDR3 has 15 amino acids. V dropped 3 bases and J dropped 5 bases, with 17 bases sitting between them. Germline CDR1 and CDR2: SGDLS and YYNGEE. CDR3 region: CASSAPLGGEETQYF. The CDR3 coding sequence is TGTGCCAGCAGCGCCCCGTTGGGGGGTGAGGAGACCCAGTACTTC.

This clone appeared a few times. The chain links TRBV6-5 to TRBJ1-5, with D tentatively TRBD1 (5 bases). CDR1 and CDR2 from the germline V gene are MNHEY and SVGAGI. The CDR3 extends over 13 amino acids. V was pared by 8 bases and J by 2 bases, with 10 bases between. CDR3 residues: CASRGRGNQPQHF. The CDR3 DNA is TGTGCCAGCCGGGGGAGGGGCAATCAGCCCCAGCATTTT.

The rearrangement uses TRBV7-2 and TRBJ1-2, with D possibly being TRBD1 (6 bases). CDR3 size: 16 residues. CDR1 is SGHTA, CDR2 FQGNSA, per germline. V was trimmed by 5 bases and J by 8 bases, leaving 24 bases between them. The CDR3 sequence is CASSPRDTLSQGGYTF. The DNA for the CDR3 is TGTGCCAGCAGCCCTAGGGACACCCTGTCCCAGGGCGGCTACACCTTC. Looking up the rest from reference TRBV7-2 and TRBJ1-2 gives the full variable domain: GAGVSQSPSNKVTEKGKDVELRCDPISGHTALYWYRQSLGQGLEFLIYFQGNSAPDKSGLPSDRFSAERTGGSVSTLTIQRTQQEDSAVYLCASSPRDTLSQGGYTFGSGTRLTVV.

This chain joins TRBV11-3 and TRBJ1-1, with D tentatively TRBD1 (5 bases). V lost 2 bases, J lost 3 bases, and 10 bases lay in between. The CDR3 loop spans 14 amino acids. Germline V gene data show CDR1 as SGHNT and CDR2 as YENEEA. This CDR3 reads CASSLRGKDTEAFF. The CDR3, as DNA: TGTGCCAGCAGCTTAAGGGGAAAGGACACTGAAGCTTTCTTT. Filled out from reference TRBV11-3 and TRBJ1-1, the complete variable domain reads EAGVVQSPRYKIIEKKQPVAFWCNPISGHNTLYWYLQNLGQGPELLIRYENEEAVDDSQLPKDRFSAERLKGVDSTLKIQPAELGDSAVYLCASSLRGKDTEAFFGQGTRLTVV.

The chain carries TRBV7-9 and TRBJ2-6; D may be TRBD2 (6 bases). Germline V gene sequence: CDR1 SEHNR, CDR2 FQNEAQ (reference sequence). The ends were cut back, 1 base at V and 0 bases at J, with 13 bases in the middle. This CDR3 region has 18 residues. The CDR3 bases are TGTGCCAGCAGCTTAGTTGTCGGGGGTTCCTCTGGGGCCAACGTCCTGACTTTC. Encoded protein: CASSLVVGGSSGANVLTF.

This clone occurred a few times. J is TRBJ2-2 and V is TRBV30, with a weak D call TRBD1 (6 bases). Trimming took 5 bases from V and 1 from J, leaving 17 bases between them. In germline, CDR1 is GTSNPN, CDR2 SVGIG (reference sequence). The CDR3 consists of 16 residues. CDR3 amino acids: CAWAALDSRNTGELFF. The CDR3 coding sequence is TGTGCCTGGGCCGCACTGGACAGTCGGAACACCGGGGAGCTGTTTTTT.

J is TRBJ2-1 and V is TRBV6-4; the D gene is possibly TRBD1 (7 bases). This CDR3 has 17 residues. The V end was cut by 6 bases, the J end by 2 bases, with 20 bases between. The germline V gene has CDR1 MRHNA and CDR2 SNTAGT. CDR3 residues: CASSKGGPGGTYNEQFF. DNA of the CDR3: TGTGCCAGCAGCAAAGGTGGGCCAGGGGGGACCTACAATGAGCAGTTCTTC.

The chain couples TRBV19 to TRBJ2-1, with TRBD2 matching 14 bases. Per germline, CDR1 LNHDA and CDR2 SQIVND (reference sequence). This CDR3 region has 16 residues. The J segment lost 3 bases and the V segment lost 4 bases, leaving 2 bases of the junction unmatched. The CDR3 nucleotides are TGTGCCAGTAGTAGGACTAGCGGGGGGCTCTACAATGAGCAGTTCTTC. As protein: CASSRTSGGLYNEQFF.

The V call is TRBV29-1, the J call TRBJ1-1; TRBD1 is a possible D gene (6 bases). The germline gives CDR1 SQVTM, CDR2 ANQGSEA. This CDR3 spans 17 amino acids. V lost 4 bases to trimming and J lost 0 bases, with 21 bases between them. The chain's CDR3 is CSVARPIGGRMNTEAFF. The CDR3 nucleotides read TGCAGCGTTGCGAGGCCCATCGGGGGCAGGATGAACACTGAAGCTTTCTTT.

The chain couples TRBV5-1 to TRBJ1-2; 8 nucleotides line up with TRBD1. Per germline, CDR1 SGHRS and CDR2 YFSETQ. With V trimmed by 4 bases and J by 4 bases, 6 bases remained unmatched. The CDR3 is 14 amino acids. The CDR3 reads CASSREQGAYGYTF. The CDR3 coding sequence is TGCGCCAGCAGCAGAGAGCAGGGGGCCTATGGCTACACCTTC.

J is TRBJ2-3 and V is TRBV5-4; TRBD2 agrees at 13 bases. The CDR3 extends over 16 amino acids. J was trimmed by 9 bases and V by 1 base; bases with no gene match: 8. CDR1 is SGHNT and CDR2 is YYREEE in the germline V gene (reference sequence). CDR3 loop: CASSLPLGLAGLTQYF. CDR3 in DNA: TGTGCCAGCAGCTTGCCGTTGGGACTAGCGGGACTGACGCAGTATTTT.